One T cell receptor beta chain is described in this entry. The data were taken from a study of CD8 T cells in Susac syndrome. Trimming stripped 1 base from V and 0 bases from J, with 5 bases between. This CDR3 has 14 residues. Germline lookup yields CDR1 SGHNT and CDR2 YYREEE (reference sequence). An input of about 0.5 to 1 ug of RNA was subjected to reverse transcription using random hexamers. TCRdb analysed the immunoSEQ multiplex PCR reads with MiXCR anew, one entry per CDR3 protein. The sample holds over 120,000 distinct CDR3 sequences, less than 95% seen once. This chain connects TRBV5-4 to TRBJ2-4, with unresolved D. Sequencing was performed on CD4+ T cells from PBMCs. This TCR came from a human donor in good health. The CDR3 loop is CASSLYVAKNIQYF. CDR3 nucleotide sequence: TGTGCCAGCAGCTTGTATGTAGCCAAAAACATTCAGTACTTC.